This T cell receptor (beta chain) was documented in a study of blood T cells in healthy people across ages. Peripheral blood was drawn, roughly 10 milliliters per donor. In its sample, this clonotype was seen a few times. Through a sample-barcoded 5' primer and a J-beta primer mix, a second PCR was run for 7 to 11 cycles. Each TCR beta cDNA got a 12-nucleotide random molecular identifier. CDR3-containing paired-end reads numbered at least 2.5 million in each sample. MiXCR, applied by TCRdb to the 5' RACE reads, yields one record per CDR3 protein. The profile shows over a million distinct CDR3 sequences, less than 25% of them singletons. Trimming left V 0 bases short and J 7 bases short, with 17 bases between. This CDR3 has 17 residues. CDR1 and CDR2 from the germline V gene are SGDLS and YYNGEE. The sample was also linked to a second study, of T cells of mothers and their children. That source adds: Over 10 million reads per mother and roughly 3 million per child were obtained.

This chain links TRBV9 with TRBJ1-6, with D unresolved. Sequencing was performed on blood. This clonotype was sampled from a girl aged 2-10 years in good health. In DNA form, the CDR3 reads TGTGCCAGCAGCGTAGACCCTCAACCAGTGGAAAATTCACCCCTCCACTTT. Its translation: CASSVDPQPVENSPLHF. The variable domain in full, completed from reference TRBV9 and TRBJ1-6, reads DSGVTQTPKHLITATGQRVTLRCSPRSGDLSVYWYQQSLDQGLQFLIQYYNGEERAKGNILERFSAQQFPDLHSELNLSSLELGDSALYFCASSVDPQPVENSPLHFGNGTRLTVT.